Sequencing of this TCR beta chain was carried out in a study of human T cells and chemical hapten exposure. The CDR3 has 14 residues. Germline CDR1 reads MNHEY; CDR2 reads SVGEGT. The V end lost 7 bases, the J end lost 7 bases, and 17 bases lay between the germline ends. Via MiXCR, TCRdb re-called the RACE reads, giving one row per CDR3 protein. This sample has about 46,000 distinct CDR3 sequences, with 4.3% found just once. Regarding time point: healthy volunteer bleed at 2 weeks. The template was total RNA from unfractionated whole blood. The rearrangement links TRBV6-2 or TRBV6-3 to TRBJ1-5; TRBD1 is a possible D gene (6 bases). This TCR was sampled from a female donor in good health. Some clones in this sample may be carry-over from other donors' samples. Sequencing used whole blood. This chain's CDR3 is CASTISRGTQPQHF. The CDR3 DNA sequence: TGTGCCAGCACCATAAGCAGGGGAACCCAGCCCCAGCATTTT.